Below, 31 T cell receptor beta chains from the same sample are listed, as sequenced in a study of STAT3 mutations in large granular lymphocyte leukemia. Whole-study findings and limits: Every T-cell large granular lymphocyte leukemia patient had at least one immunodominant TCR beta clonotype.

No antigens are known for them. TCRdb keeps only in-frame clones here, not all; method: immunoSEQ multiplex PCR. Among roughly 2,000 clones listed, roughly 60% were seen once. Source material: peripheral blood mononuclear cells. The origin of the receptors is a man between 50 and 59 years old with T-cell large granular lymphocyte leukemia. Some clones in this sample may be carry-over from other donors' samples.

V and J are TRBV5-4 and TRBJ1-2; TRBD1 matches 10 bases. This CDR3 has 16 residues. The germline V gene encodes CDR1 SGHNT and CDR2 YYREEE (reference sequence). With 0 bases clipped from V and 3 bases from J, the junction kept 5 bases outside the gene matches. CDR3 coding DNA: TGTGCCAGCAGCTTGGATGGGACAGGGGAATACTATGGCTACACCTTC. Residues: CASSLDGTGEYYGYTF. Together with reference TRBV5-4 and TRBJ1-2, the CDR3 gives the full variable domain: ETGVTQSPTHLIKTRGQQVTLRCSSQSGHNTVSWYQQALGQGPQFIFQYYREEENGRGNFPPRFSGLQFPNYSSELNVNALELDDSALYLCASSLDGTGEYYGYTFGSGTRLTVV.

V and J are TRBV10-2 and TRBJ1-5; D is undetermined. CDR1 is WSHSY, CDR2 SAAADI, per germline. V gave up 2 bases and J gave up 4 bases, with 3 bases separating them. CDR3 size: 12 residues. CDR3 DNA: TGCGCCAGCAGTGAGGCGAATCAGCCCCAGCATTTT. This sequence encodes CASSEANQPQHF.

The chain recombines TRBV6-4 with TRBJ1-2; D is unresolved. Germline loops: CDR1 MRHNA, CDR2 SNTAGT. V was trimmed by 4 bases and J by 8 bases, leaving 14 bases between them. The CDR3 runs to 13 residues. The chain's CDR3 is CASSVVHGRGYTF. In nucleotides, the CDR3 is TGTGCCAGCAGTGTCGTACATGGCCGCGGCTACACCTTC.

The chain couples TRBV5-1 to TRBJ2-7; 9 bases are shared with TRBD2. With V trimmed by 2 bases and J by 5 bases, 5 bases remained unmatched. Germline V lookup: CDR1 SGHRS, CDR2 YFSETQ. CDR3 size: 14 residues. CDR3 in DNA: TGCGCCAGCAGCTTTAGCGGGAGTTCCAACGAGCAGTACTTC. Protein product: CASSFSGSSNEQYF.

The chain is built from TRBV7-9 and TRBJ2-7, with D unresolved. Between the trimmed V and J ends, which lost 5 bases and 3 bases, there was a span of 14 bases. There are 14 residues in the CDR3. Germline lookup yields CDR1 SEHNR and CDR2 FQNEAQ (reference sequence). The CDR3 here is CASSPTTLGYEQYF. CDR3 nucleotides: TGTGCCAGCAGCCCGACGACCTTGGGCTACGAGCAGTACTTC.

This clone was observed a handful of times. The V gene is TRBV29-1, the J gene TRBJ2-7; weak D call: TRBD2 (6 bases). The CDR3 covers 14 residues. The V gene's germline CDR1 is SQVTM and CDR2 ANQGSEA. Trimming shortened V by 7 bases and J by 6 bases, and 22 bases separated the two germline ends. CDR3 protein: CSGRRGGEVSEQYF. CDR3 coding DNA: TGCAGCGGACGAAGAGGAGGGGAGGTGAGCGAGCAGTACTTC.

The genes are TRBV27 and TRBJ1-3; D is perhaps TRBD1 (6 bases). The length of the CDR3 is 14 residues. The V and J ends lost 8 bases and 3 bases respectively, with 14 bases between them. Germline lookup yields CDR1 MNHEY and CDR2 SMNVEV (reference sequence). CDR3 loop: CASGSGVGGNTIYF. CDR3 DNA: TGTGCCAGCGGGTCAGGGGTTGGTGGAAACACCATATATTTT.

This chain connects TRBV5-5 to TRBJ2-5, with D possibly TRBD2 on 6 matching bases. The ends were cut back, 3 bases at V and 5 bases at J, with 11 bases in the middle. The CDR3 contains 13 residues. Germline CDR1 reads SGHKS; CDR2 reads YYEKEE (reference sequence). CDR3 amino acids: CASSWGDAETQYF. The CDR3 coding sequence is TGTGCCAGCAGCTGGGGGGACGCGGAGACCCAGTACTTC.

This clone came up once. The V and J genes are TRBV18 and TRBJ1-1; D gene uncertain. V lost 3 bases, J lost 5 bases, and 13 bases lay in between. This CDR3 comprises 14 residues. CDR1 and CDR2 (germline): KGHSH, LQKENI. Here the CDR3 DNA reads TGTGCCAGCTCACCCTCAGGAAAGGGAACTGAAGCTTTCTTT. It yields the protein CASSPSGKGTEAFF.

The chain couples TRBV5-4 to TRBJ1-1; tentative D call: TRBD1 (5 bases). Trimming removed 0 bases from V and 10 bases from J, with 10 bases in between. Germline V gene data show CDR1 as SGHNT and CDR2 as YYREEE (reference sequence). The CDR3 is 12 residues long. For the CDR3, the DNA is TGTGCCAGCAGCTTGGGTTCAGGGCTAGCTTTCTTT. Protein sequence: CASSLGSGLAFF.

The chain recombines TRBV10-2 with TRBJ2-2; TRBD2 is a possible D gene (5 bases). Trimming stripped 6 bases from V and 7 bases from J, with 18 bases between. Per germline, CDR1 WSHSY and CDR2 SAAADI. The CDR3 is 15 amino acids. CDR3 bases: TGCGCCAGCAGCCCACGCGGGTCCGTTGGCGGGGAGCTGTTTTTT. It specifies CASSPRGSVGGELFF.

The CDR3 here is CASSMMAEHSGANVLTF. CDR3 bases: TGTGCCAGTAGTATGATGGCTGAACACTCTGGGGCCAACGTCCTGACTTTC. The genes are TRBV19 and TRBJ2-6; D unresolved. Trimming left V 3 bases short and J 0 bases short, with 12 bases between. The CDR3 has 17 amino acids. CDR1 is LNHDA, CDR2 SQIVND, per germline (reference sequence).

This clone was found a few times. J is TRBJ2-3 and V is TRBV5-1; D might be TRBD1 (6 bases). Trimming pared 2 bases from V and 14 bases from J, leaving 15 bases between. This CDR3 is 12 amino acids long. Germline V gene lookup returns CDR1 SGHRS and CDR2 YFSETQ. The CDR3 reads CASSFGTPSWYF. The CDR3 bases are TGCGCCAGCAGCTTCGGGACACCTTCGTGGTATTTT.

This clone was seen a handful of times. This chain joins TRBV2 and TRBJ1-5; D is perhaps TRBD1 (6 bases). Germline CDR1 and CDR2: SNHLY and FYNNEI. V dropped 6 bases and J dropped 1 base, with 16 bases sitting between them. CDR3 length: 16 residues. The CDR3 reads CASRESGVDSNQPQHF. The CDR3 DNA is TGTGCCAGCAGGGAATCAGGGGTTGACAGCAATCAGCCCCAGCATTTT.

V and J are TRBV5-1 and TRBJ1-1, with 7 positions matching TRBD1. Germline trimming cut 1 base from V and 1 base from J; bases unmatched to any gene: 10. CDR1 and CDR2 (germline): SGHRS, YFSETQ. This CDR3 spans 17 amino acids. CDR3 in DNA: TGCGCCAGCAGCTTGAACAGGGGCACACTTAGGAACACTGAAGCTTTCTTT. It encodes CASSLNRGTLRNTEAFF.

This clone was seen only once. The V gene is TRBV27, the J gene TRBJ2-3; D is unclear. V was trimmed by 5 bases and J by 2 bases, leaving 8 bases between them. The CDR3 is 13 residues long. In germline, CDR1 is MNHEY, CDR2 SMNVEV (reference sequence). The CDR3 DNA reads TGTGCCAGCAGTAGCTCCAACACAGATACGCAGTATTTT. It translates to CASSSSNTDTQYF.

By share, this clone ranks as large. The chain recombines TRBV5-1 with TRBJ2-1; D is unresolved. The CDR3 has 12 residues. Trimming took 1 base from V and 9 from J, leaving 8 bases between them. Per germline, CDR1 SGHRS and CDR2 YFSETQ. This CDR3 is CASSLHFIEQFF. CDR3 nucleotides: TGCGCCAGCAGCTTGCACTTTATTGAGCAGTTCTTC.

The chain has TRBV27 and TRBJ1-2; D ambiguous. Germline V gene data show CDR1 as MNHEY and CDR2 as SMNVEV (reference sequence). Trimming took 2 bases from V and 4 from J, leaving 8 bases between them. CDR3 length equals 13 residues. The CDR3 is CASSLRGSYGYTF. DNA of the CDR3: TGTGCCAGCAGTTTACGGGGTAGCTATGGCTACACCTTC.

The V gene is TRBV30, the J gene TRBJ1-4; no clear D. V shed 3 bases and J shed 1 base, with 3 bases lying between them. The CDR3 covers 12 residues. In germline, CDR1 is GTSNPN, CDR2 SVGIG (reference sequence). This CDR3 is CAWSRTNEKLFF. The CDR3 DNA reads as TGTGCCTGGAGCAGAACTAATGAAAAACTGTTTTTT.

The chain employs TRBV7-9 and TRBJ2-1; D is possibly TRBD2 (5 bases). Germline CDR1 and CDR2: SEHNR and FQNEAQ (reference sequence). V lost 1 base, J lost 5 bases, and 6 bases lay in between. This CDR3 is 13 amino acids long. The CDR3 sequence: CASSLGRDNEQFF. CDR3 nucleotide sequence: TGTGCCAGCAGCTTAGGGCGGGACAATGAGCAGTTCTTC.

The chain is built from TRBV28 and TRBJ2-7; no reliable D call. Germline V gene lookup returns CDR1 MDHEN and CDR2 SYDVKM. Trimming left V 3 bases short and J 0 bases short, with 15 bases between. The CDR3 has 16 amino acids. The CDR3 sequence is CASSLLNSIRSYEQYF. CDR3 bases: TGTGCCAGCAGTTTGCTGAACAGTATTCGCTCCTACGAGCAGTACTTC.

Written as DNA, the CDR3 is TGTGCCAGCAGTTACGGGCAATATGCCACCTACGAGCAGTACTTC. This gives the protein CASSYGQYATYEQYF. This chain links TRBV6-5 with TRBJ2-7, with D uncertain. Trimming stripped 2 bases from V and 2 bases from J, with 13 bases between. Germline assignment: CDR1 MNHEY and CDR2 SVGAGI. The CDR3 runs 15 residues.

V usage is TRBV7-9 and J usage is TRBJ1-3; D not resolved. Germline CDR1 reads SEHNR; CDR2 reads FQNEAQ (reference sequence). The CDR3 runs 15 residues. Trimming took off 5 bases at V and 0 bases at J, with 11 bases between the two ends. The CDR3 sequence: CASSEDTSSGNTIYF. For the CDR3, the DNA is TGTGCCAGCAGCGAAGACACCTCCTCTGGAAACACCATATATTTT. The full variable domain, its missing parts supplied by reference TRBV7-9 and TRBJ1-3, is DTGVSQNPRHKITKRGQNVTFRCDPISEHNRLYWYRQTLGQGPEFLTYFQNEAQLEKSRLLSDRFSAERPKGSFSTLEIQRTEQGDSAMYLCASSEDTSSGNTIYFGEGSWLTVV.

In this sample, this clone turned up a few times. The chain employs TRBV18 and TRBJ2-7; 9 bases are shared with TRBD2. The CDR3 has 15 amino acids. Per germline, CDR1 KGHSH and CDR2 LQKENI. V shed 3 bases, J shed 2 bases, and the junction held 5 bases outside the gene matches. The CDR3 DNA follows: TGTGCCAGCTCACCCTATCCTAGCGGGGCCTACGAGCAGTACTTC. It translates to CASSPYPSGAYEQYF.

The chain carries TRBV6-5 and TRBJ2-7; TRBD1 might be the D (6 bases). The V end lost 2 bases, the J end lost 2 bases, and 10 bases lay between the germline ends. This CDR3 comprises 14 residues. Germline assignment: CDR1 MNHEY and CDR2 SVGAGI. The CDR3 bases are TGTGCCAGCAGTTACCGGGACACTACCTACGAGCAGTACTTC. Protein product: CASSYRDTTYEQYF.

J is TRBJ2-1 and V is TRBV7-9; a weak D match, TRBD2 (6 bases). Germline V gene lookup returns CDR1 SEHNR and CDR2 FQNEAQ (reference sequence). V lost 3 bases and J lost 4, with 19 bases in between. The CDR3 loop spans 17 amino acids. CDR3 sequence reads: CASSFPLADGDYNEQFF. The DNA for the CDR3 is TGTGCCAGCAGCTTTCCTTTAGCGGATGGGGATTACAATGAGCAGTTCTTC. The full variable domain, rest sourced from reference TRBV7-9 and TRBJ2-1, is DTGVSQNPRHKITKRGQNVTFRCDPISEHNRLYWYRQTLGQGPEFLTYFQNEAQLEKSRLLSDRFSAERPKGSFSTLEIQRTEQGDSAMYLCASSFPLADGDYNEQFFGPGTRLTVL.

This clone was seen a few times. This sequence joins TRBV12-5 and TRBJ2-7, with D perhaps TRBD1 (5 bases). Trimming stripped 3 bases from V and 5 bases from J, with 14 bases between. Per germline, CDR1 LGHNT and CDR2 FRNRAP. This CDR3 contains 14 residues. Here the CDR3 reads CASGFGLGENEQYF. CDR3 nucleotides: TGTGCTAGTGGTTTCGGATTAGGGGAAAACGAGCAGTACTTC.

The chain links TRBV20-1 to TRBJ2-5; D may be TRBD2 (5 bases). Trimming shortened V by 7 bases and J by 5 bases, and 11 bases separated the two germline ends. There are 11 residues in the CDR3. CDR1 is DFQATT and CDR2 is SNEGSKA in the germline V gene (reference sequence). DNA of the CDR3: TGCAGTGTCGGGGAGCGGGAGACCCAGTACTTC. Translated, it gives CSVGERETQYF.

In its sample, this clone was seen a few times. This rearrangement joins TRBV7-9 to TRBJ1-4; D gene uncertain. CDR1 is SEHNR, CDR2 FQNEAQ, per germline (reference sequence). Trimming took 2 bases from V and 5 from J, leaving 12 bases between them. The CDR3 runs to 15 residues. CDR3 coding DNA: TGTGCCAGCAGCTTAATAGGGAACCCGAATGAAAAACTGTTTTTT. Its translation is CASSLIGNPNEKLFF.

V usage is TRBV9 and J usage is TRBJ2-7, with D possibly being TRBD1 (6 bases). The germline V gene has CDR1 SGDLS and CDR2 YYNGEE. Deletions cut 0 bases from V and 2 bases from J, with 9 bases between. The CDR3 contains 14 residues. In DNA, the CDR3 is TGTGCCAGCAGCGTAGTAGCAGGGGCCTACGAGCAGTACTTC. This codes for CASSVVAGAYEQYF.

CDR3 sequence: CAWSLAAADSEQYF. The DNA for the CDR3 is TGTGCCTGGAGTTTAGCTGCGGCCGACTCCGAGCAGTACTTC. The rearrangement uses TRBV30 and TRBJ2-7; D gene ambiguous. This CDR3 is 14 amino acids long. The germline V and J ends were trimmed by 2 bases and 6 bases, with 17 bases remaining between them. Germline V gene sequence: CDR1 GTSNPN, CDR2 SVGIG (reference sequence).